The sequence of this T cell receptor (beta chain) was determined in a study of human T cells and chemical hapten exposure. Study-wide results and limits: Having alopecia, the donors may differ immunologically from healthy people. There were significantly more large CDR3 similarity clusters among expanded TCRs than among controls.

For this clonotype: The target antigen is unknown.

Regarding time point: patch test 1, 2 weeks after DPC sensitization. As for treatment: therapeutic diphenylcyclopropenone sensitization with weekly scalp DPC. CDR3 length: 16 residues. Germline CDR1 SGHRS, CDR2 YFSETQ. V lost 5 bases, J lost 2 bases, and 19 bases lay in between. During construction of the library, unique molecular identifiers were attached to individual cDNA molecules for quantitative, reproducible TCR counting. TCRdb itself ran the RACE reads through MiXCR, one entry per CDR3 protein. The sample carries 150,000 to 200,000 distinct CDR3 sequences, more than 14% recorded once. The J gene is TRBJ2-5, the V gene TRBV5-1; a weak D match, TRBD1 (6 bases). This TCR was recovered from a woman younger than 45 with alopecia areata. Some clones in this sample may be carry-over from other donors' samples. The input for sequencing was whole blood, taken in connection with sensitization to the hapten diphenylcyclopropenone (DPC). Written as DNA, the CDR3 is TGCGCCAGCAGTTCGAACCCGGGACACTTACAAGAGACCCAGTACTTC. As protein: CASSSNPGHLQETQYF.